Presented here are 14 T cell receptor beta chains from one specimen sequenced in a study of T cell responses to AZD1222 COVID-19 vaccine. This table comes from immunoSEQ multiplex PCR, and its TCRdb copy is limited to in-frame clones, with some not included. The table has tens of thousands of clones, roughly 90% seen once. The sample was peripheral blood, taken on day 0 of MenACWY control vaccination. The receptors were gathered from an adult in good health.

The V gene is TRBV6-5, the J gene TRBJ2-1, with D perhaps given as TRBD1 or TRBD2 (6 bases each). The CDR3 is 13 amino acids. V lost 11 bases and J lost 7, with 18 bases in between. Germline V gene sequence: CDR1 MNHEY, CDR2 SVGAGI. The CDR3 spells CAVGGPKNNEQFF. CDR3 bases: TGTGCCGTCGGGGGCCCAAAAAATAATGAGCAGTTCTTC.

This clone was recorded once. The chain combines TRBV28 with TRBJ1-1; 7 nucleotides agree with TRBD1. The CDR3 is 15 residues long. The V gene's germline CDR1 is MDHEN and CDR2 SYDVKM. V trimming: 5 bases; J trimming: 7 bases; junction bases outside the gene matches: 13. The CDR3 loop reads CASSAPGQQSGEAFF. The DNA of the CDR3 is TGTGCCAGCAGTGCGCCGGGACAGCAATCGGGTGAAGCTTTCTTT.

This clone was seen only once. The chain recombines TRBV14 with TRBJ1-1; D gene unclear. Germline assignment: CDR1 SGHDN and CDR2 FVKESK. The length of the CDR3 is 14 residues. V lost 0 bases and J lost 1, with 6 bases in between. The CDR3 DNA reads as TGTGCCAGCAGCCAAGAGTTAAGGAACACTGAAGCTTTCTTT. Translating it yields CASSQELRNTEAFF.

This rearrangement joins TRBV14 to TRBJ1-1; D might be TRBD1 (6 bases). The CDR3 sequence is 12 residues long. V lost 4 bases and J 8 bases, leaving 11 bases between the germline ends. Germline V gives CDR1 SGHDN, CDR2 FVKESK. The CDR3 reads CASSRSGDEAFF. CDR3 coding DNA: TGTGCCAGCAGCCGTTCAGGGGACGAAGCTTTCTTT.

This chain connects TRBV7-2 to TRBJ1-3, with D maybe TRBD1 (6 bases). The V gene's germline CDR1 is SGHTA and CDR2 FQGNSA. The ends were cut back, 0 bases at V and 4 bases at J, with 10 bases in the middle. This CDR3 has 15 residues. CDR3 sequence (DNA): TGTGCCAGCAGCTTAGCCCCAGGGGTGGGAAACACCATATATTTT. Protein sequence: CASSLAPGVGNTIYF.

The rearrangement links TRBV7-6 to TRBJ2-7; no reliable D call. V lost 0 bases to trimming and J lost 1 base, with 13 bases between them. Germline-derived CDR1 and CDR2 are SGHVS and FNYEAQ. CDR3 size: 16 residues. For the CDR3, the DNA is TGTGCCAGCAGCTTAGCGGACGAACCCTTATCCTACGAGCAGTACTTC. Translated: CASSLADEPLSYEQYF.

CDR3 sequence: CASSQGDITGELFF. The CDR3 nucleotides read TGCGCCAGCAGCCAAGGGGACATCACCGGGGAGCTGTTTTTT. The gene calls are TRBV4-3 and TRBJ2-2; the D gene is possibly TRBD1 (6 bases). Deletions cut 1 base from V and 4 bases from J, with 7 bases between. The CDR3 is 14 residues long. Looked up from germline, CDR1 is LGHNA and CDR2 is YSLEER.

The chain has TRBV7-9 and TRBJ2-2, with TRBD2 matching over 14 bases. This CDR3 comprises 16 residues. V dropped 5 bases and J dropped 7; count of bases not matched to a gene: 6. Germline loops: CDR1 SEHNR, CDR2 FQNEAQ (reference sequence). This CDR3 is CASSLTSGRAHGELFF. Here the CDR3 DNA reads TGTGCCAGCAGCCTGACTAGCGGGAGGGCCCACGGGGAGCTGTTTTTT. Full variable domain (outside the CDR3, taken from reference TRBV7-9 and TRBJ2-2): DTGVSQNPRHKITKRGQNVTFRCDPISEHNRLYWYRQTLGQGPEFLTYFQNEAQLEKSRLLSDRFSAERPKGSFSTLEIQRTEQGDSAMYLCASSLTSGRAHGELFFGEGSRLTVL.

This chain joins TRBV9 and TRBJ2-1, with D possibly TRBD1 on 6 matching bases. Trimming shortened V by 4 bases and J by 9 bases, and 20 bases separated the two germline ends. Germline CDR1 and CDR2: SGDLS and YYNGEE. The CDR3 consists of 15 residues. CDR3 in amino acids: CASSSRGRGIGEQFF. Here the CDR3 DNA reads TGTGCCAGCAGCTCCAGGGGCAGGGGTATTGGTGAGCAGTTCTTC.

V is TRBV7-2 and J is TRBJ2-7, with D possibly being TRBD2 (6 bases). CDR3 length: 17 amino acids. Trimming took off 0 bases at V and 3 bases at J, with 18 bases between the two ends. Germline CDR1 is SGHTA and CDR2 is FQGNSA. CDR3: CASSLAGGYGIHYEQYF. The CDR3 region has the DNA TGTGCCAGCAGCTTAGCGGGGGGTTATGGTATCCACTACGAGCAGTACTTC.

The chain carries TRBV27 and TRBJ2-1; D is tentatively TRBD1 or TRBD2 (5 bases each). Trimming left V 3 bases short and J 5 bases short, with 11 bases between. Germline loops: CDR1 MNHEY, CDR2 SMNVEV (reference sequence). The CDR3 covers 14 residues. The CDR3 is CASSFAGTHNEQFF. In nucleotides, the CDR3 is TGTGCCAGCAGTTTCGCAGGGACCCACAATGAGCAGTTCTTC.

The rearrangement links TRBV7-9 to TRBJ1-4, with a tentative D call TRBD1 (5 bases). Trimming removed 1 base at V and 5 bases at J, with 14 bases between. The CDR3 spans 16 residues. Germline values: CDR1 SEHNR, CDR2 FQNEAQ (reference sequence). Written as DNA, the CDR3 is TGTGCCAGCAGCTTAGTAGGGGTTGGACCAAATGAAAAACTGTTTTTT. It specifies CASSLVGVGPNEKLFF.

This chain joins TRBV19 and TRBJ1-3, with unresolved D. V was trimmed by 6 bases and J by 3 bases, leaving 6 bases between them. Germline assignment: CDR1 LNHDA and CDR2 SQIVND (reference sequence). The CDR3 is 12 residues long. The CDR3 DNA sequence: TGTGCCAGTAGGGTCCGTGGAAACACCATATATTTT. It translates to CASRVRGNTIYF.

The CDR3 DNA reads TGTGCCTGGAGTATATCAGGGAACACTGAAGCTTTCTTT. Protein sequence: CAWSISGNTEAFF. The chain carries TRBV30 and TRBJ1-1; D is ambiguous. Trimming shortened V by 2 bases and J by 1 base, and 8 bases separated the two germline ends. Germline CDR1 GTSNPN, CDR2 SVGIG (reference sequence). The CDR3 sequence is 13 residues long.